This T cell receptor beta chain is from a study of OX40 agonist ivuxolimab in advanced cancers. As concerns this clone: The antigen remains unidentified.

Method: immunoSEQ multiplex PCR; TCRdb's copy keeps in-frame clones and lacks some. The sample has 35,000 or so clones; around 77% are singletons. The germline CDR1 and CDR2 sequences are MGHRA and YSYEKL. This CDR3 comprises 16 residues. V trimming: 0 bases; J trimming: 5 bases; junction bases outside the gene matches: 6. Study observations and caveats: There were, on average, more expanded clones in CD8+ T cells than in CD4+.

J is TRBJ2-1 and V is TRBV4-1; TRBD2 matches at 8 bases. Source: CD4+ or CD8+ T cells sorted from blood, taken in a trial of the OX40 agonist ivuxolimab. The sequence came from an adult with an advanced solid tumor such as melanoma, head and neck, liver or kidney cancer. This CDR3 reads CASSQDKSGSHNEQFF. CDR3 sequence (DNA): TGCGCCAGCAGCCAAGATAAGAGCGGGAGTCACAATGAGCAGTTCTTC.